Below are 23 T cell receptor beta chains sequenced from a single sample in a study of T cell responses to AZD1222 COVID-19 vaccine. Sequencing used immunoSEQ multiplex PCR; TCRdb keeps in-frame clones, though not all of them. The table records 140,000 to 150,000 clones, 85% to 90% of them present only once. The material was peripheral blood, obtained on day 0 of AZD1222 vaccination. All receptors come from an adult in good health.

This chain connects TRBV5-1 to TRBJ1-4, with D unresolved. There are 14 residues in the CDR3. The V gene lost 1 base and the J gene lost 0 bases, with 4 bases spanning the gap. Germline V CDR1 and CDR2: SGHRS, YFSETQ. CDR3: CASSLTATNEKLFF. The CDR3 DNA reads as TGCGCCAGCAGCTTGACAGCAACTAATGAAAAACTGTTTTTT.

DNA of the CDR3: TGTGCCAGCAGCTTAGGGACTAGCGGACTATTCACAGATACGCAGTATTTT. This gives the protein CASSLGTSGLFTDTQYF. This rearrangement joins TRBV7-2 to TRBJ2-3, with 10 bases matching TRBD2. The V segment lost 1 base and the J segment 2 bases; nucleotides outside the gene matches: 6. CDR1 is SGHTA, CDR2 FQGNSA, per germline. This CDR3 has 17 amino acids.

CDR3 residues: CASSLVRGTDTQYF. CDR3 DNA: TGTGCCAGCAGCCTAGTTAGGGGCACAGATACGCAGTATTTT. The chain couples TRBV7-2 to TRBJ2-3; no clear D gene. The CDR3 has 14 amino acids. Trimming removed 5 bases from V and 1 base from J, with 10 bases in between. CDR1 and CDR2 from the germline V gene are SGHTA and FQGNSA.

The V and J genes are TRBV18 and TRBJ1-3; D remains ambiguous. The CDR3 has 17 amino acids. Germline V gene lookup returns CDR1 KGHSH and CDR2 LQKENI. V dropped 3 bases and J dropped 4 bases, with 19 bases sitting between them. This CDR3 is CASSPLPRQDRGNTIYF. The CDR3 nucleotides read TGTGCCAGCTCACCTCTCCCCCGGCAGGACCGGGGAAACACCATATATTTT.

The chain joins TRBV5-6 to TRBJ1-2; 8 positions agree with TRBD1. The CDR3 covers 15 residues. J gave up 3 bases and V 3 bases, and 7 bases lay outside the gene matches. Germline-derived CDR1 and CDR2 are SGHDT and YYEEEE. The CDR3 reads CASSSQGAGDYGYTF. Written as DNA, the CDR3 is TGTGCCAGCAGCTCCCAGGGGGCAGGTGACTATGGCTACACCTTC.

This sequence joins TRBV6-2 or TRBV6-3 and TRBJ2-1, with a tentative D call TRBD1 (6 bases). The V and J ends lost 2 bases and 7 bases respectively, with 15 bases between them. CDR1 and CDR2 (germline): MNHEY, SVGEGT. CDR3 length: 15 amino acids. DNA of the CDR3: TGTGCCAGCAGTTACGTGGCAGGGGTTAATAATGAGCAGTTCTTC. It codes for CASSYVAGVNNEQFF.

This clone showed up just a few times. This rearrangement joins TRBV7-9 to TRBJ1-1; D not resolved. Per germline, CDR1 SEHNR and CDR2 FQNEAQ (reference sequence). V was trimmed by 1 base and J by 0 bases, leaving 6 bases between them. CDR3 size: 14 residues. For the CDR3, the DNA is TGTGCCAGCAGCTTAGATAGGGTGAACACTGAAGCTTTCTTT. It codes for CASSLDRVNTEAFF.

The CDR3 region is CASSYRGGKNTGELFF. The CDR3 coding sequence is TGTGCCAGCAGCTACAGGGGAGGGAAAAACACCGGGGAGCTGTTTTTT. The rearrangement links TRBV5-8 to TRBJ2-2; D could derive from TRBD1 or TRBD2 (7 bases each). Germline V lookup: CDR1 SGHTS, CDR2 YDEGEE. The CDR3 extends over 16 amino acids. The V gene lost 3 bases and the J gene lost 2 bases, with 14 bases spanning the gap.

CDR3 sequence: CASSLDRGNQPQHF. CDR3 sequence (DNA): TGTGCCAGCAGCCTGGACAGGGGGAATCAGCCCCAGCATTTT. The rearrangement links TRBV5-4 to TRBJ1-5; 10 bases agree with TRBD1. There are 14 residues in the CDR3. The germline CDR1 and CDR2 sequences are SGHNT and YYREEE (reference sequence). J gave up 4 bases and V 4 bases, and 2 bases lay outside the gene matches. Variable domain in full (rest from reference TRBV5-4 and TRBJ1-5): ETGVTQSPTHLIKTRGQQVTLRCSSQSGHNTVSWYQQALGQGPQFIFQYYREEENGRGNFPPRFSGLQFPNYSSELNVNALELDDSALYLCASSLDRGNQPQHFGDGTRLSIL.

The V and J genes are TRBV6-5 and TRBJ1-5; D unclear. Germline lookup yields CDR1 MNHEY and CDR2 SVGAGI. This CDR3 is 15 amino acids long. The germline V and J ends were trimmed by 0 bases and 3 bases, with 9 bases remaining between them. CDR3 residues: CASSYSQAPNQPQHF. The CDR3 nucleotides read TGTGCCAGCAGTTACTCCCAAGCCCCCAATCAGCCCCAGCATTTT.

V and J are TRBV7-2 and TRBJ1-2; TRBD1 aligns across 8 bases. Germline trimming cut 4 bases from V and 2 bases from J; bases unmatched to any gene: 3. CDR3 length: 14 amino acids. Germline V gene sequence: CDR1 SGHTA, CDR2 FQGNSA. CDR3 nucleotides: TGTGCCAGCAGCTGGGGACAGGCGAACTATGGCTACACCTTC. It translates to CASSWGQANYGYTF.

The gene calls are TRBV15 and TRBJ1-1; D is undetermined. Germline CDR1 is LNHNV and CDR2 is YYDKDF (reference sequence). V was cut by 3 bases and J by 1 base, with 9 bases left in between. This CDR3 is built from 14 residues. Here the CDR3 reads CATSRHTANTEAFF. The CDR3, as DNA: TGTGCCACCAGCAGGCACACCGCGAACACTGAAGCTTTCTTT.

The chain carries TRBV6-5 and TRBJ2-7; D might be TRBD2 (7 bases). Germline V gene sequence: CDR1 MNHEY, CDR2 SVGAGI. This CDR3 region has 15 residues. Between the trimmed V and J ends, which lost 0 bases and 7 bases, there was a span of 16 bases. As DNA, the CDR3 is TGTGCCAGCAGTTACTCCTTGGGGGGGCGCGGGGAGCAGTACTTC. It is translated as CASSYSLGGRGEQYF.

This clone came up once. V usage is TRBV4-2 and J usage is TRBJ1-5; 7 bases line up with TRBD1. This CDR3 is built from 15 residues. V was clipped by 1 base and J by 4 bases; unmatched bases: 4. The germline V gene encodes CDR1 LGHNA and CDR2 YNFKEQ. This chain's CDR3 is CASSQGDSPNQPQHF. For the CDR3, the DNA is TGTGCCAGCAGCCAAGGGGACAGTCCAAATCAGCCCCAGCATTTT.

The chain joins TRBV27 to TRBJ2-5, with 8 bases that match TRBD2. The CDR3 has 19 amino acids. CDR1 is MNHEY and CDR2 is SMNVEV in the germline V gene (reference sequence). V gave up 4 bases and J gave up 4 bases; unmatched junction bases: 20. CDR3 sequence (DNA): TGTGCCAGCAGTTCCGGGACTAGAACGATCTTTGGGCTGGGAGAGACCCAGTACTTC. Encoded protein: CASSSGTRTIFGLGETQYF.

V usage is TRBV4-2 and J usage is TRBJ2-7; 9 bases line up with TRBD2. J lost 6 bases, V lost 0 bases, and 6 bases had no gene match. This CDR3 is 15 amino acids long. Germline V gene sequence: CDR1 LGHNA, CDR2 YNFKEQ. CDR3 sequence (DNA): TGTGCCAGCAGCCAAGATGTGACTAGCGGAGGCGAGCAGTACTTC. Translated: CASSQDVTSGGEQYF.

The J gene is TRBJ2-3, the V gene TRBV3-1 (or the pseudogene TRBV3-2), with 8 bases that match TRBD2. The germline V gene has CDR1 LGHDT and CDR2 YNNKEL (reference sequence). Trimming removed 4 bases from V and 6 bases from J; junction bases left unmatched: 9. This CDR3 comprises 15 residues. The chain's CDR3 is CASSPLTGGHDTQYF. The CDR3 DNA reads as TGTGCCAGCAGCCCCTTAACGGGAGGGCATGATACGCAGTATTTT.

The rearrangement uses TRBV28 and TRBJ1-5, with 8 bases matching TRBD1. V trimming: 1 base; J trimming: 4 bases; junction bases outside the gene matches: 9. The CDR3 runs 17 residues. Germline loops: CDR1 MDHEN, CDR2 SYDVKM. CDR3: CASSLLGQGSRNQPQHF. The DNA of the CDR3 is TGTGCCAGCAGTTTATTAGGACAGGGAAGTAGGAATCAGCCCCAGCATTTT.

The CDR3 protein is CASEAGTGPYEQYF. DNA of the CDR3: TGTGCCAGCGAAGCAGGGACGGGACCCTACGAGCAGTACTTC. The chain recombines TRBV28 with TRBJ2-7; D might be TRBD1 or TRBD2, each matching 5 bases. The CDR3 runs to 14 residues. Germline assignment: CDR1 MDHEN and CDR2 SYDVKM. V was trimmed by 8 bases and J by 2 bases, leaving 16 bases between them.

This clone appeared once. J is TRBJ2-4 and V is TRBV5-4, with D possibly called TRBD1 or TRBD2 (5 bases each). CDR1 is SGHNT and CDR2 is YYREEE in the germline V gene (reference sequence). This CDR3 has 16 residues. The ends were cut back, 0 bases at V and 3 bases at J, with 13 bases in the middle. The CDR3 sequence: CASSLGDRVVKNIQYF. The CDR3 DNA reads as TGTGCCAGCAGCTTGGGGGACCGGGTAGTCAAAAACATTCAGTACTTC.

The rearrangement uses TRBV7-2 and TRBJ2-2, with D perhaps TRBD1 or TRBD2 (6 bases each). V was trimmed by 3 bases and J by 10 bases, leaving 21 bases between them. This CDR3 region has 16 residues. Germline assignment: CDR1 SGHTA and CDR2 FQGNSA. The CDR3 here is CASSFTQNTGGSELFF. In DNA, the CDR3 is TGTGCCAGCAGCTTCACCCAAAACACCGGGGGCTCGGAGCTGTTTTTT.

V gene TRBV18 combines with J gene TRBJ1-5; 7 nucleotides align to TRBD1. The CDR3 is 15 amino acids. CDR1 is KGHSH and CDR2 is LQKENI in the germline V gene. Losses at the gene ends were 3 bases for V and 4 bases for J; bases not matched to a gene: 6. The CDR3 sequence is CASSPEDRVNQPQHF. The CDR3 DNA follows: TGTGCCAGCTCACCCGAAGACAGGGTAAATCAGCCCCAGCATTTT.

The V gene is TRBV3-1 (or the pseudogene TRBV3-2), the J gene TRBJ1-2; perhaps TRBD1 as D (5 bases). The V and J ends lost 5 bases and 7 bases respectively, with 11 bases between them. This CDR3 is built from 12 residues. Germline V gives CDR1 LGHDT, CDR2 YNNKEL (reference sequence). The CDR3 sequence is CASSSLGGGYTF. The CDR3 DNA sequence: TGTGCCAGCAGCTCGCTCGGGGGTGGCTACACCTTC.